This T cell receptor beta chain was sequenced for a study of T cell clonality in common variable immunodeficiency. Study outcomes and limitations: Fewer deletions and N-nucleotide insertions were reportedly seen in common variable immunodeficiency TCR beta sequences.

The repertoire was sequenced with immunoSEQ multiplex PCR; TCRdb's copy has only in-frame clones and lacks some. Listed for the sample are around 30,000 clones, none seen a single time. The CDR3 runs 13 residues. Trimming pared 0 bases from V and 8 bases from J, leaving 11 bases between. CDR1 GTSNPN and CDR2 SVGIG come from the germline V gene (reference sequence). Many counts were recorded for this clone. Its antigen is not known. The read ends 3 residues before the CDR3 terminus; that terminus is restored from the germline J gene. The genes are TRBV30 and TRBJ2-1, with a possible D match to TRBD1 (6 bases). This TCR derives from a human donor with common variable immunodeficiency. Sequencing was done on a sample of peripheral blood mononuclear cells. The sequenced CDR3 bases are TGTGCCTGGAGTGTAAGAGGGGGTCATGAG. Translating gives CAWSVRGGHE. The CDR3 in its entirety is CAWSVRGGHEQFF.